A selection of T cell receptor beta chains follows, all from one sample in a study of shared clonotypes between healthy human individuals. Sequenced by immunoSEQ multiplex PCR; TCRdb stores in-frame clones only, minus some. The data show millions of clones, with roughly 93% seen just once and 0.39% held by the top ten. Input material: naive CD4+ T cells from PBMCs. These receptors all come from a man younger than 35 in good health. Some clones in this sample may be carry-over from other donors' samples. Each CDR3 is given with its conserved first and last residue. D genes are given only for firm matches.

v_gene	d_gene	j_gene	CDR3aa
TRBV11-2	.	TRBJ2-7	CASSLGSWWDTTYEQYF
TRBV5-4	TRBD1	TRBJ1-3	CASSLQGARGNTIYF
TRBV25-1	.	TRBJ1-2	CASSVLRDPPLGYTF
TRBV5-8	TRBD1	TRBJ1-3	CASSRQGARSGNTIYF
TRBV18	TRBD1	TRBJ2-5	CASSPMGQGDETQYF
TRBV6-5	TRBD2	TRBJ2-2	CASGTSVNTGELFF
TRBV9	.	TRBJ2-2	CASSVIDPGRGPGELFF
TRBV5-1	TRBD1	TRBJ2-2	CASSGQGVGTGELFF
TRBV2	.	TRBJ1-5	CASRVGGKINQPQHF
TRBV4-1	.	TRBJ2-1	CASSQEWSGRYNEQFF